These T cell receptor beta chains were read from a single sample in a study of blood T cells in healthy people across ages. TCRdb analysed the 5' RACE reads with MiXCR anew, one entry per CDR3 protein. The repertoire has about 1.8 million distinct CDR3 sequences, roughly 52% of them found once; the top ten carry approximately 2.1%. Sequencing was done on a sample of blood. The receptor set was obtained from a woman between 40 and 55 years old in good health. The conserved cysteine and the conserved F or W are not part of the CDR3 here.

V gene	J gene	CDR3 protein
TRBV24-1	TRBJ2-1	ATSDSRAGLAGGQF
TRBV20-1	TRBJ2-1	SAGGLLYNEQF
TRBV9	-	ASSVLSSGNEQY
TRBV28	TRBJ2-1	ASSPSGRTPYNEQF
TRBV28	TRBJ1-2	ASSFRTEANYGCT
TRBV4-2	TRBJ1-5	ASSQKRTGQQANQPQH
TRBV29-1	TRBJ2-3	GVDLQETDTQY
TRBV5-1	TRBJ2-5	ASSMTGTRETQY
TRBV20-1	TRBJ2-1	SAFPPGPYEQF
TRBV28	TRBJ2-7	ASQPLPSGGLRSYEQY
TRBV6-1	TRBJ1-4	ASSGTVNEKLF
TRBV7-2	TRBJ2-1	ASSPGGSNEQF
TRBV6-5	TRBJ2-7	ASSYSRDSTYEQY
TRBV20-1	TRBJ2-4	SARPAALPKNIQY
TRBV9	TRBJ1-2	ASSASLGYGYT
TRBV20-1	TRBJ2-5	SAGRDSKETQY
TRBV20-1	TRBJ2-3	SASERYTDTQY
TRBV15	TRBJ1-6	ATRRTGTGKNSPLH
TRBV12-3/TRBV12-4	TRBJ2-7	ASRGTPVYEQY
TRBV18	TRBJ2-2	ASSPNGRGTGELF
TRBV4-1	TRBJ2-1	ASSQVPDRSYNEQF
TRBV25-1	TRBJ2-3	ASIGQTSFTDTQY
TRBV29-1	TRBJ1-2	SVSGQYGYT
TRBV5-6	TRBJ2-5	ASSRFGETQY
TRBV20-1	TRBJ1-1	SGGADTEAF
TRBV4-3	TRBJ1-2	ASSQGLTLGTAGYT
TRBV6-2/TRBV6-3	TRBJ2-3	ASSPRGHRATDTQY
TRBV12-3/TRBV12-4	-	ASSPGLYNEQY
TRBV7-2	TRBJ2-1	ASSLQDSTPSYNEQF